This record concerns one T cell receptor (beta chain) sequence. Here immunoSEQ multiplex PCR was the method, and the copy in TCRdb shows in-frame clones only, minus some. The sample includes about 130,000 clones, approximately 85% seen only once; the top ten take more than 20%. The germline gives CDR1 SGHRS, CDR2 YFSETQ. The CDR3 extends over 15 amino acids. Unmatched junction bases numbered 3, after V lost 4 bases and J lost 2 bases. The sample originates from a study of blood T cell repertoires in COVID-19. Study overall: The United States, Italy and Spain provided the acute and convalescent COVID-19 samples. T cells, B-cell-depleted T cells, or PBMCs provided the cDNA or gDNA that served as material.

This receptor was taken from a woman aged 80 or older with acute or convalescent COVID-19. The rearrangement uses TRBV5-1 and TRBJ1-1; 12 bases line up with TRBD1. The source material was peripheral blood. The CDR3 here is CASSRDRGRNTEAFF. CDR3 bases: TGCGCCAGCAGCCGGGACAGGGGGCGAAACACTGAAGCTTTCTTT. The full variable domain, completed using reference TRBV5-1 and TRBJ1-1, is KAGVTQTPRYLIKTRGQQVTLSCSPISGHRSVSWYQQTPGQGLQFLFEYFSETQRNKGNFPGRFSGRQFSNSRSEMNVSTLELGDSALYLCASSRDRGRNTEAFFGQGTRLTVV.